Below, 7 T cell receptor beta chains from the same sample are listed, as sequenced in a study of T cells after yellow fever vaccination. A single record per CDR3 protein comes from TCRdb applying MiXCR to the 5' RACE reads. The table shows 65,000 to 70,000 distinct CDR3 sequences, with around 5% occurring only once. The input for sequencing was CD4+ T cells sorted from PBMCs, taken roughly 15 days after the first yellow fever vaccination. All receptors come from a man between 18 and 29 years old who received the YFV17D yellow fever vaccine.

This clonotype was observed a few times. The rearrangement joins TRBV18 to TRBJ1-4, with D perhaps matching TRBD1 (5 bases). V lost 1 base, J lost 8 bases, and 14 bases lay in between. The CDR3 length is 15 residues. Germline CDR1 and CDR2: KGHSH and LQKENI. The CDR3 DNA sequence: TGTGCCAGCTCACCACGGGGGACCGTGGAGGAAAAACTGTTTTTT. Its translation: CASSPRGTVEEKLFF.

This clonotype was recorded many times. This chain joins TRBV4-2 and TRBJ1-2, with D perhaps matching TRBD1 (6 bases). Trimming pared 4 bases from V and 4 bases from J, leaving 10 bases between. This CDR3 comprises 13 residues. CDR1 LGHNA and CDR2 YNFKEQ come from the germline V gene. In DNA, the CDR3 is TGTGCCAGCAGCCGGACAGACGGCTATGGCTACACCTTC. Translation gives CASSRTDGYGYTF.

V is TRBV7-2 and J is TRBJ2-3; 7 bases map to TRBD2. The CDR3 loop spans 15 amino acids. Looked up from germline, CDR1 is SGHTA and CDR2 is FQGNSA. V gave up 8 bases and J gave up 8 bases; unmatched junction bases: 16. CDR3 sequence (DNA): TGTGCCAGCGGGGGGGGTGGGGGGTCGCACAGTACGCAGTATTTT. This gives the protein CASGGGGGSHSTQYF.

This clonotype showed up many times. The chain has TRBV4-3 and TRBJ1-2; TRBD1 aligns across 10 bases. Germline V gene data show CDR1 as LGHNA and CDR2 as YSLEER. The CDR3 contains 16 residues. V shed 4 bases and J 6 bases; nucleotides not matched to a gene: 11. The CDR3 DNA follows: TGCGCCAGCAGCCGGACAGGGGGAGAGGGATGGCATGGCTACACCTTC. It encodes CASSRTGGEGWHGYTF.

This clonotype was recorded at least ten times. V is TRBV7-2 and J is TRBJ1-3; D may be TRBD1 (5 bases). Germline V gene sequence: CDR1 SGHTA, CDR2 FQGNSA. The CDR3 sequence is 15 residues long. V was shortened by 7 bases and J by 0 bases, with 13 bases between the two germline ends. CDR3 loop: CASTRGDASGNTIYF. The CDR3, as DNA: TGTGCCAGCACCCGTGGGGACGCCTCTGGAAACACCATATATTTT.

This clonotype was observed at least ten times. The chain couples TRBV20-1 to TRBJ2-3; D is undetermined. V lost 4 bases and J 6 bases, leaving 17 bases between the germline ends. CDR1 and CDR2 (germline): DFQATT, SNEGSKA (reference sequence). The CDR3 loop spans 14 amino acids. As DNA, the CDR3 is TGCAGTGCTAAACCCCTCACAAGAGCGGATACGCAGTATTTT. This encodes CSAKPLTRADTQYF.

In its sample, this clonotype was seen many times. DNA of the CDR3: TGTGCCATCAGTGAGGCCTGGGGGCCCACCGGGGAGCTGTTTTTT. Its translation: CAISEAWGPTGELFF. The V call is TRBV10-3, the J call TRBJ2-2, with D perhaps matching TRBD1 (6 bases). The germline V and J ends were trimmed by 2 bases and 4 bases, with 11 bases remaining between them. This CDR3 has 15 residues. Germline lookup yields CDR1 ENHRY and CDR2 SYGVKD.